This passage covers 29 T cell receptor beta chains from one sample sequenced in a study of technical replicates of blood from several donors. The assay was immunoSEQ multiplex PCR, and TCRdb's table has in-frame clones only and misses some. Of approximately 49,000 clones listed, 80% to 95% were seen once; the top ten hold around 3.9%. The source material was PBMCs. These receptors came from a human donor in good health. Some clones in this sample may be carry-over from other donors' samples.

J is TRBJ1-3 and V is TRBV30; tentatively, D is TRBD1 (6 bases). This CDR3 spans 15 amino acids. V was clipped by 1 base and J by 0 bases, with 10 bases between them. Germline CDR1 reads GTSNPN; CDR2 reads SVGIG (reference sequence). The CDR3 protein is CAWSGGGRSGNTIYF. The CDR3 DNA reads TGTGCCTGGAGTGGTGGGGGCCGCTCTGGAAACACCATATATTTT.

The chain links TRBV11-2 to TRBJ2-1; TRBD1 aligns across 10 bases. CDR1 is SGHAT and CDR2 is FQNNGV in the germline V gene. The V and J ends lost 4 bases and 8 bases, in that order; junction bases with no gene match: 8. This CDR3 spans 15 amino acids. The DNA of the CDR3 is TGTGCCAGCAGCTCGGGACAGGGGCCCCTGGATGAGCAGTTCTTC. Translating gives CASSSGQGPLDEQFF.

The CDR3 DNA sequence: TGCGCCAGCAGCTCCCAGGGGGACAGGGGCACTGAAGCTTTCTTT. Amino acid sequence: CASSSQGDRGTEAFF. This chain uses TRBV5-1 with TRBJ1-1; 10 bases fit TRBD1. The CDR3 has 15 amino acids. The V segment lost 3 bases and the J segment 4 bases; nucleotides outside the gene matches: 6. Per the germline V gene, CDR1 is SGHRS and CDR2 is YFSETQ. Full variable domain (remainder filled in from reference TRBV5-1 and TRBJ1-1): KAGVTQTPRYLIKTRGQQVTLSCSPISGHRSVSWYQQTPGQGLQFLFEYFSETQRNKGNFPGRFSGRQFSNSRSEMNVSTLELGDSALYLCASSSQGDRGTEAFFGQGTRLTVV.

V and J are TRBV6-1 and TRBJ2-1; D remains unclear. V was pared by 2 bases and J by 3 bases, with 8 bases between. This CDR3 comprises 14 residues. Germline V gives CDR1 MNHNS, CDR2 SASEGT. This CDR3 is CASSELNSYNEQFF. CDR3 nucleotides: TGTGCCAGCAGTGAATTGAATAGCTACAATGAGCAGTTCTTC.

About this clone itself: Compared with germline, one end of the junction differs, possibly owing to a read error. This chain links TRBV23-1 with TRBJ2-5; TRBD1 agrees at 7 bases. TRBV23-1 is an open reading frame whose function is uncertain. This CDR3 contains 13 residues. The CDR3 region is CASRQGGPETQYF. The DNA for the CDR3 is TGCGCCAGCCGTCAAGGGGGCCCTGAGACCCAGTACTTC.

The rearrangement links TRBV11-1 to TRBJ2-5; TRBD2 agrees at 13 bases. The CDR3 spans 18 residues. With 5 bases clipped from V and 0 bases from J, the junction kept 9 bases outside the gene matches. Germline V lookup: CDR1 SGHAT, CDR2 FQDESV (reference sequence). The CDR3 bases are TGTGCCAGCAGCAGGGGACTAGCGGGACGCTCGTACCAAGAGACCCAGTACTTC. Protein product: CASSRGLAGRSYQETQYF. The entire variable domain, with the rest obtained from reference TRBV11-1 and TRBJ2-5, is as follows: EAEVAQSPRYKITEKSQAVAFWCDPISGHATLYWYRQILGQGPELLVQFQDESVVDDSQLPKDRFSAERLKGVDSTLKIQPAELGDSAMYLCASSRGLAGRSYQETQYFGPGTRLLVL.

This clone was seen only once. V and J are TRBV5-4 and TRBJ2-2; D is possibly TRBD2 (6 bases). CDR3 length: 16 amino acids. Germline values: CDR1 SGHNT, CDR2 YYREEE (reference sequence). Trimming shortened V by 7 bases and J by 2 bases, and 18 bases separated the two germline ends. This CDR3 is CASGTRLLANTGELFF. CDR3 sequence (DNA): TGTGCCAGCGGAACCCGTCTACTAGCCAACACCGGGGAGCTGTTTTTT.

The chain joins TRBV9 to TRBJ2-7; 9 positions match TRBD2. Germline trimming cut 0 bases from V and 3 bases from J; bases unmatched to any gene: 7. The CDR3 length is 16 residues. Germline V gene data show CDR1 as SGDLS and CDR2 as YYNGEE. In DNA, the CDR3 is TGTGCCAGCAGCGTAGGACTAGCGGCAATCTACTACGAGCAGTACTTC. It yields the protein CASSVGLAAIYYEQYF.

CDR3 nucleotide sequence: TGTGCCAGCTCAGGAGGGGAAAAACTGTTTTTT. This codes for CASSGGEKLFF. The rearrangement joins TRBV18 to TRBJ1-4; D gene uncertain. Trimming left V 5 bases short and J 8 bases short, with 6 bases between. CDR3 length: 11 residues. Germline loops: CDR1 KGHSH, CDR2 LQKENI.

The rearrangement joins TRBV7-9 to TRBJ2-1; 11 nucleotides align to TRBD2. This CDR3 is 19 amino acids long. Germline CDR1 SEHNR, CDR2 FQNEAQ (reference sequence). The ends lost 1 base at V and 1 base at J; junction bases unmatched: 9. The CDR3 DNA reads as TGTGCCAGCAGCTTAGGGGGACTAGCGGACCGACGTTCCTACAATGAGCAGTTCTTC. Its protein is CASSLGGLADRRSYNEQFF.

V usage is TRBV19 and J usage is TRBJ1-6; the D gene is possibly TRBD1 (6 bases). The CDR3 runs 16 residues. Germline CDR1 is LNHDA and CDR2 is SQIVND (reference sequence). The germline V and J ends were trimmed by 3 bases and 0 bases, with 9 bases remaining between them. CDR3 coding DNA: TGTGCCAGTAGTATGACAGGAAGCTCCTATAATTCACCCCTCCACTTT. Amino acid sequence: CASSMTGSSYNSPLHF.

CDR3 nucleotide sequence: TGTGCCAGCTCTCCAGGGTTGAATAATTCACCCCTCCACTTT. Its protein product is CASSPGLNNSPLHF. The chain recombines TRBV6-6 with TRBJ1-6, with D possibly matching TRBD1 (5 bases). Germline V gene data show CDR1 as MNHNY and CDR2 as SVGAGI (reference sequence). This CDR3 is 14 amino acids long. The V and J ends lost 8 bases and 5 bases respectively, with 13 bases between them.

This sequence joins TRBV5-4 and TRBJ2-7; tentatively, D is TRBD2 (5 bases). This CDR3 region has 12 residues. V lost 9 bases to trimming and J lost 1 base, with 11 bases between them. Germline V gene data show CDR1 as SGHNT and CDR2 as YYREEE (reference sequence). CDR3 region: CATSRGSYEQYF. The CDR3 region has the DNA TGTGCCACCAGTCGGGGTTCCTACGAGCAGTACTTC.

Points on this clone: The identical CDR3 is also encoded by other nucleotide sequences in the sample. J is TRBJ2-7 and V is TRBV5-1, with a possible D match to TRBD2 (6 bases). V dropped 0 bases and J dropped 3 bases, with 10 bases sitting between them. Germline CDR1 SGHRS, CDR2 YFSETQ. This CDR3 is 14 amino acids long. The CDR3 sequence: CASSLAGGYYEQYF. The DNA for the CDR3 is TGCGCCAGCAGCTTGGCCGGGGGTTACTACGAGCAGTACTTC.

This rearrangement joins TRBV4-1 to TRBJ2-3; D uncertain. Deletions cut 4 bases from V and 5 bases from J, with 10 bases between. The V gene's germline CDR1 is MGHRA and CDR2 YSYEKL. The CDR3 is made up of 13 amino acids. CDR3 in amino acids: CASSPIGLDTQYF. CDR3 nucleotide sequence: TGCGCCAGCAGCCCGATCGGGTTAGATACGCAGTATTTT.

Only one count was recorded for this clone. V is TRBV30 and J is TRBJ2-2; tentative D call: TRBD2 (6 bases). The CDR3 totals 13 residues. In germline, CDR1 is GTSNPN, CDR2 SVGIG (reference sequence). Trimming removed 0 bases from V and 5 bases from J, with 7 bases in between. This CDR3 is CAWSVGGTGELFF. The CDR3 region has the DNA TGTGCCTGGAGTGTAGGAGGGACCGGGGAGCTGTTTTTT.

The V call is TRBV11-3, the J call TRBJ2-1, with 7 bases lining up with TRBD1. Per the germline V gene, CDR1 is SGHNT and CDR2 is YENEEA. The CDR3 has 15 residues. J gave up 4 bases and V 1 base, and 4 bases lay outside the gene matches. CDR3: CASSLGRGPYNEQFF. The CDR3 DNA sequence: TGTGCCAGCAGCTTAGGTAGGGGGCCATACAATGAGCAGTTCTTC.

The chain links TRBV7-9 to TRBJ1-1, with D maybe TRBD1 (5 bases). This CDR3 spans 13 amino acids. Germline V lookup: CDR1 SEHNR, CDR2 FQNEAQ (reference sequence). Deletions cut 4 bases from V and 5 bases from J, with 11 bases between. In nucleotides, the CDR3 is TGTGCCAGCAGCTGGACGGGGGAGACTGAAGCTTTCTTT. It specifies CASSWTGETEAFF.

The chain combines TRBV19 with TRBJ1-1, with D possibly being TRBD1 (5 bases). Germline CDR1 is LNHDA and CDR2 is SQIVND (reference sequence). The CDR3 length is 14 residues. Trimming took off 5 bases at V and 4 bases at J, with 14 bases between the two ends. In DNA, the CDR3 is TGTGCCAGTAGTGCGCAGGGAAGGGGCACTGAAGCTTTCTTT. It specifies CASSAQGRGTEAFF.

The gene calls are TRBV6-5 and TRBJ2-7, with 7 bases fitting TRBD1. From germline, CDR1 is MNHEY and CDR2 SVGAGI. Trimming took 6 bases from V and 0 from J; bases not matched to a gene: 8. The CDR3 sequence is 15 residues long. CDR3 sequence (DNA): TGTGCCAGCAGACCGGGACAGAACCCCTCCTACGAGCAGTACTTC. Translated, it gives CASRPGQNPSYEQYF.

The chain recombines TRBV7-2 with TRBJ1-5, with D perhaps TRBD1 (5 bases). The germline CDR1 and CDR2 sequences are SGHTA and FQGNSA. With 5 bases removed from V and 3 bases from J, the gap between germline ends came to 8 bases. The CDR3 extends over 13 amino acids. The DNA of the CDR3 is TGTGCCAGCAGCCCGACAGCCAATCAGCCCCAGCATTTT. Protein product: CASSPTANQPQHF.

This chain joins TRBV4-1 and TRBJ2-5, with D perhaps TRBD1 (5 bases). Germline CDR1 MGHRA, CDR2 YSYEKL. Trimming pared 2 bases from V and 5 bases from J, leaving 12 bases between. The CDR3 has 14 amino acids. In DNA form, the CDR3 reads TGCGCCAGCAGCCAACTGTCCAGGGTTGAGACCCAGTACTTC. Translated: CASSQLSRVETQYF.

The chain combines TRBV6-4 with TRBJ1-5; D perhaps matches TRBD1 (5 bases). From germline, CDR1 is MRHNA and CDR2 SNTAGT. CDR3 length: 17 residues. The V end lost 8 bases, the J end lost 0 bases, and 20 bases lay between the germline ends. The CDR3 loop is CASGTKPGIYSNQPQHF. In DNA form, the CDR3 reads TGTGCCAGCGGTACTAAGCCAGGGATTTATAGCAATCAGCCCCAGCATTTT.

The chain uses TRBV7-2 and TRBJ2-7; maybe TRBD1 (6 bases). V was trimmed by 4 bases and J by 2 bases, leaving 21 bases between them. The germline CDR1 and CDR2 sequences are SGHTA and FQGNSA. The CDR3 is 17 residues long. The CDR3: CASSSQAVPGDPYEQYF. Here the CDR3 DNA reads TGTGCCAGCAGCTCGCAAGCGGTCCCAGGGGATCCCTACGAGCAGTACTTC.

The chain combines TRBV6-6 with TRBJ1-4, with no clear D. The CDR3 length is 14 residues. V dropped 5 bases and J dropped 7 bases, with 14 bases sitting between them. Per germline, CDR1 MNHNY and CDR2 SVGAGI (reference sequence). Here the CDR3 DNA reads TGTGCCAGCAGTCAAACCCATCCGGGTGAAAAACTGTTTTTT. This sequence encodes CASSQTHPGEKLFF.

The chain links TRBV6-1 to TRBJ2-7, with 7 nucleotides matching TRBD1. This CDR3 has 14 residues. J was trimmed by 3 bases and V by 7 bases; bases with no gene match: 9. In germline, CDR1 is MNHNS, CDR2 SASEGT. The chain's CDR3 is CASTTDRRLYEQYF. Here the CDR3 DNA reads TGTGCCAGCACCACGGACAGGAGACTCTACGAGCAGTACTTC.

This chain connects TRBV5-4 to TRBJ2-6, with D uncertain. This CDR3 spans 15 amino acids. From germline, CDR1 is SGHNT and CDR2 YYREEE (reference sequence). Trimming took off 1 base at V and 0 bases at J, with 5 bases between the two ends. The CDR3 loop is CASSLRSSGANVLTF. CDR3 in DNA: TGTGCCAGCAGCTTGAGGAGCTCTGGGGCCAACGTCCTGACTTTC.

This rearrangement joins TRBV25-1 to TRBJ2-7; TRBD2 might be the D (7 bases). From germline, CDR1 is MGHDK and CDR2 SYGVNS. V shed 6 bases and J shed 5 bases, with 20 bases lying between them. This CDR3 spans 15 amino acids. CDR3 sequence: CASRSRGAILHEQYF. CDR3 nucleotides: TGTGCCAGCAGGAGCCGGGGGGCGATCCTCCACGAGCAGTACTTC.

The CDR3 protein is CASSLRELGGEQYF. The DNA for the CDR3 is TGCGCCAGCAGCCTACGCGAGCTAGGTGGCGAGCAGTACTTC. The genes are TRBV4-1 and TRBJ2-7; D is ambiguous. CDR3 length: 14 amino acids. The germline gives CDR1 MGHRA, CDR2 YSYEKL. Trimming left V 4 bases short and J 6 bases short, with 16 bases between.